These T cell receptor beta chains were read from a single sample in a study of control samples from healthy donors and cancer patients. Libraries were prepared by immunoSEQ multiplex PCR; TCRdb keeps only in-frame clonotypes and omits some of them. The sample shows 25,000 or so clones, roughly 85% of them seen only once. The material sequenced was PBMCs. The source is a woman aged 55-69 years with head and neck cancer. CDR3s include the opening cysteine and the closing phenylalanine or tryptophan. D genes are given only for firm matches. Rows give clone size only sometimes, using once, few, many, or a class for an expanded clone.

J: TRBJ1-1; size: .; D: TRBD1; V: TRBV5-5; CDR3: CASSFRDSLHEAFF; DNA: TGTGCCAGCAGCTTCCGGGACAGCCTACACGAAGCTTTCTTT
J: TRBJ2-1; size: once; D: TRBD1; V: TRBV9; CDR3: CASSADRAGYNEQFF; DNA: TGTGCCAGCAGCGCGGACAGGGCGGGGTACAATGAGCAGTTCTTC
J: TRBJ1-3; size: .; D: TRBD1; V: TRBV9; CDR3: CASSSWDRSGNTIYF; DNA: TGTGCCAGCAGCTCATGGGACAGGTCTGGAAACACCATATATTTT
J: TRBJ2-1; size: .; D: TRBD1; V: TRBV7-8; CDR3: CASSTRQGYYNEQFF; DNA: TGTGCCAGCAGCACAAGACAGGGATATTACAATGAGCAGTTCTTC
J: TRBJ2-3; size: .; D: .; V: TRBV18; CDR3: CASSPTVGTDTQYF; DNA: TGTGCCAGCTCACCCACGGTGGGCACAGATACGCAGTATTTT
J: TRBJ1-4; size: .; D: .; V: TRBV3-1/TRBV3-2; CDR3: CASSQVVSQREKLFF; DNA: TGTGCCAGCAGCCAAGTTGTCAGTCAGAGGGAAAAACTGTTTTTT
J: TRBJ1-1; size: .; D: .; V: TRBV15; CDR3: CATSLRGVSTEAFF; DNA: TGTGCCACCAGCCTTCGTGGGGTTAGCACTGAAGCTTTCTTT
J: TRBJ2-4; size: .; D: .; V: TRBV7-9; CDR3: CASSSPNQGGGVQYF; DNA: TGTGCCAGCAGCTCACCAAATCAGGGGGGTGGAGTTCAGTACTTC
J: TRBJ1-5; size: .; D: .; V: TRBV29-1; CDR3: CSVEGVPGGSNQPQHF; DNA: TGCAGCGTTGAGGGCGTTCCGGGGGGAAGCAATCAGCCCCAGCATTTT
J: TRBJ2-1; size: once; D: .; V: TRBV7-2; CDR3: CASSLAPYNEQFF; DNA: TGTGCCAGCAGCTTAGCCCCCTACAATGAGCAGTTCTTC
J: TRBJ1-6; size: .; D: TRBD1; V: TRBV25-1; CDR3: CASSEPGTDNSPLHF; DNA: TGTGCCAGCAGTGAACCCGGGACAGATAATTCACCCCTCCACTTT
J: TRBJ2-1; size: .; D: .; V: TRBV5-4; CDR3: CASSLVSLNEQFF; DNA: TGTGCCAGCAGCTTGGTGTCTTTAAATGAGCAGTTCTTC
J: TRBJ1-6; size: once; D: .; V: TRBV5-4; CDR3: CASGTGGSYNSPLHF; DNA: TGTGCCAGCGGTACGGGGGGCTCCTATAATTCACCCCTCCACTTT
J: TRBJ1-4; size: .; D: TRBD1; V: TRBV7-2; CDR3: CASSMTGSNEKLFF; DNA: TGTGCCAGCAGCATGACAGGGTCTAATGAAAAACTGTTTTTT
J: TRBJ2-7; size: .; D: TRBD2; V: TRBV27; CDR3: CASSVSSGHYEQYF; DNA: TGTGCCAGCAGTGTCTCTAGCGGACACTACGAGCAGTACTTC
J: TRBJ1-1; size: .; D: .; V: TRBV5-1; CDR3: CASSFGSWDTEAFF; DNA: TGCGCCAGCAGCTTCGGGAGTTGGGACACTGAAGCTTTCTTT
J: TRBJ2-2; size: .; D: .; V: TRBV6-6; CDR3: CASFLDGDTGELFF; DNA: TGTGCCAGTTTTTTAGATGGGGACACCGGGGAGCTGTTTTTT
J: TRBJ2-2; size: .; D: TRBD1; V: TRBV3-1/TRBV3-2; CDR3: CASRDRGLATGELFF; DNA: TGTGCCAGCAGGGACAGGGGGCTGGCCACCGGGGAGCTGTTTTTT
J: TRBJ1-6; size: .; D: TRBD1; V: TRBV4-1; CDR3: CASSPPGQGRALHF; DNA: TGCGCCAGCAGCCCCCCGGGACAGGGTAGGGCCCTCCACTTT
J: TRBJ1-6; size: .; D: .; V: TRBV2; CDR3: CASSEGGRSPLHF; DNA: TGTGCCAGCAGCGAGGGGGGGCGTTCACCCCTCCACTTT
J: TRBJ2-7; size: once; D: TRBD1; V: TRBV7-9; CDR3: CATGGTDPIYEQYF; DNA: TGTGCCACCGGTGGGACAGACCCCATTTACGAGCAGTACTTC
J: TRBJ2-6; size: .; D: TRBD1; V: TRBV7-3; CDR3: CASSQGGLGANVLTF; DNA: TGTGCCAGCAGCCAAGGGGGCTTGGGGGCCAACGTCCTGACTTTC